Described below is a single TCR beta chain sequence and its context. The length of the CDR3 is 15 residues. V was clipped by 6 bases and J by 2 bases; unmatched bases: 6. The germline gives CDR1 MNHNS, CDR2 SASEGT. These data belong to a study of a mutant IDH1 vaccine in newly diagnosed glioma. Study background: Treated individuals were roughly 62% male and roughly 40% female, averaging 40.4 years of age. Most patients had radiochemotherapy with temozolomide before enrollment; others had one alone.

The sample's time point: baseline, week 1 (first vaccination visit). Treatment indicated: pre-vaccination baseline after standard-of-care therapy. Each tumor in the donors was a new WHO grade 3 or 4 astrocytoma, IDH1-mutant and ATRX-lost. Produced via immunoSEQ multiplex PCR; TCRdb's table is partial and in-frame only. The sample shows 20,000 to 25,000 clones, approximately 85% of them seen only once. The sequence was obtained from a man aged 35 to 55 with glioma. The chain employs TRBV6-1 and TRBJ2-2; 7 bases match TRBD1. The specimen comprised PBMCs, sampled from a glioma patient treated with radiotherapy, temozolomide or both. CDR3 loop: CASRHTGVNTGELFF. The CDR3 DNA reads TGTGCCAGCAGACATACAGGGGTTAACACCGGGGAGCTGTTTTTT.